These T cell receptor beta chains were read from a single sample in a study of read filtering for tumor transcriptome and immune sequencing. MiXCR, applied by TCRdb to the reads, yields one record per CDR3 protein. The sample records roughly 56,000 distinct CDR3 sequences, under 20% being singletons. The sequenced sample was a population of CD138-negative cells sorted from bone marrow. Receptors were obtained from a donor aged 40 or older with multiple myeloma. Each CDR3 is given with its conserved first and last residue. The D gene is left open where the match is weak. For some rows the clone size is stated as once, few or many, or as a class when expanded; others skip it.

>TRBV3-1|-|-|TRBJ1-5
TGTGCCAGCAGCGACGGTTATAGCAATCAGCCCCAGCATTTT
CASSDGYSNQPQHF
>TRBV20-1|many|-|TRBJ2-7
TGCAGTGCTTGGGACGGACCTTCTAACGAGCAGTACTTC
CSAWDGPSNEQYF
>TRBV19|many|-|TRBJ2-7
TGTGCCAGTAGCTCGAGCGCCACAGCTTACGAGCAGTACTTC
CASSSSATAYEQYF
>TRBV7-8|many|-|TRBJ2-5
TGTGCCAGCAGCCCGACTCAGTTGGAGACCCAGTACTTC
CASSPTQLETQYF
>TRBV2|many|TRBD2|TRBJ2-5
TGTGCCAGCAGTGAACGGGAGGGCCGGGAGACCCAGTACTTC
CASSEREGRETQYF
>TRBV7-3|many|-|TRBJ2-1
TGTGCCAGCAGCGCCCAGACTGTAACATTAATCAATGAGCAGTTCTTC
CASSAQTVTLINEQFF
>TRBV20-1|-|-|TRBJ1-3
TGCAGTGCTAGAGAACGGGGAGGAAACACCATATATTTT
CSARERGGNTIYF
>TRBV6-2/TRBV6-3|many|-|TRBJ2-3
TGTGCCAGCAACCCCCAGGGGAGCATCCGCACAGATACGCAGTATTTT
CASNPQGSIRTDTQYF
>TRBV5-1|many|-|TRBJ2-1
TGCGCCAGCAGCGGTACCGGGACCAGGGCCAATGAGCAGTTCTTC
CASSGTGTRANEQFF
>TRBV7-8|many|-|TRBJ2-1
TGTGCCAGCAGCTTATTCGGGGATGAGCAGTTCTTC
CASSLFGDEQFF
>TRBV11-3|many|TRBD2|TRBJ2-1
TGTGCCAGCAGCTCGCAACTAGCGGGAGGCTACAATGAGCAGTTCTTC
CASSSQLAGGYNEQFF
>TRBV7-9|many|-|TRBJ2-1
TGTGCCAGCAGCTTGGAACTAGCACTGGGAAATGAGCAGTTCTTC
CASSLELALGNEQFF
>TRBV20-1|many|TRBD1|TRBJ1-1
TGCAGTGCTGGACGGGGACAGGGGAGGACTGAAGCTTTCTTT
CSAGRGQGRTEAFF
>TRBV5-1|many|-|TRBJ2-2
TGCGCCAGCAGCACTGCGGGTGGTGGCGGGGAGCTGTTTTTT
CASSTAGGGGELFF
>TRBV5-1|many|-|TRBJ1-1
TGCGCCAGCAGCTGGGCAGCGGTGGGGGACACTGAAGCTTTCTTT
CASSWAAVGDTEAFF
>TRBV10-3|many|-|TRBJ2-2
TGTGCCATCAGTGGTTCTAGCGCGAACACCGGGGAGCTGTTTTTT
CAISGSSANTGELFF
>TRBV28|many|TRBD1|TRBJ2-3
TGTGCCAGTCTACAGGGGGCGCATATAGATACGCAGTATTTT
CASLQGAHIDTQYF
>TRBV20-1|many|TRBD1|TRBJ2-4
TGCAGTAAAACCTCGGGACAGCTAAACATTCAGTACTTC
CSKTSGQLNIQYF
>TRBV3-1|-|-|TRBJ2-5
TGTGCCAGCAGCCAAAGTCGTAACCAAGAGACCCAGTACTTC
CASSQSRNQETQYF
>TRBV7-2|-|-|TRBJ2-1
TGTGCCAGCGGCTCGGGATTTAATGAGCAGTTCTTC
CASGSGFNEQFF
>TRBV2|few|TRBD1|TRBJ1-5
TGTGCCAGCACGAGGGACAGGGGCAATCAGCCCCAGCATTTT
CASTRDRGNQPQHF
>TRBV4-1|-|-|TRBJ1-4
TGCGCCAGCAGCCGAGAGGTGGGACGGTATGAAGAACTGTTTTTT
CASSREVGRYEELFF
>TRBV28|many|-|TRBJ2-1
TGTGCCAGCAGTTTCCGACAGAATGAGCAGTTCTTC
CASSFRQNEQFF
>TRBV5-1|many|-|TRBJ2-7
TGCGCCAGCAGCCCGGTGGACGGCACATCCTACGAGCAGTACTTC
CASSPVDGTSYEQYF
>TRBV27|many|TRBD1|TRBJ1-1
TGTGCCAGCAGGACAGGGACAGGGGCGACTGAAGCTTTCTTT
CASRTGTGATEAFF
>TRBV6-1|many|-|TRBJ2-1
TGTGCCAGCAACGAGTTTAATGAGCAGTTCTTC
CASNEFNEQFF
>TRBV5-1|many|-|TRBJ2-1
TGCGCCAGCAGCTCTAACAGGGCCTACAATGAGCAGTTCTTC
CASSSNRAYNEQFF
>TRBV7-3|many|-|TRBJ1-1
TGTGCCAGCAGCACAGGGACCAACACTGAAGCTTTCTTT
CASSTGTNTEAFF
>TRBV27|many|TRBD2|TRBJ2-5
TGTGCCAGCAGACTTGGGGGCGTTAGCGGGGGGGGAGTAGAGACCCAGTACTTC
CASRLGGVSGGGVETQYF
>TRBV10-2|few|-|TRBJ1-5
TGCGCCAGCAGTGTTAGCAATCAGCCCCAGCATTTT
CASSVSNQPQHF
>TRBV7-9|many|-|TRBJ1-1
TGTGCCAGCAGCCCGCCGGTGATGAACACTGAAGCTTTCTTT
CASSPPVMNTEAFF
>TRBV5-5|-|-|TRBJ2-1
TGTGCCAGCCGACCTGGGGCAGGCCAGCAGTTCTTC
CASRPGAGQQFF
>TRBV25-1|many|-|TRBJ2-7
TGTGCCAGCAGTGAATACCCACCTACCCACGAGCAGTACTTC
CASSEYPPTHEQYF
>TRBV19|many|TRBD1|TRBJ2-2
TGTGCCAGTAGTGCACCGGGACAGGGCACCGGGGAGCTGTTTTTT
CASSAPGQGTGELFF
>TRBV19|many|-|TRBJ2-3
TGTGCCAGTAGTGACGGGGGCGGGGGCACAGATACGCAGTATTTT
CASSDGGGGTDTQYF
>TRBV29-1|many|-|TRBJ2-2
TGCAGCGTCCAGGGGAGGTCGGCCGGGGAGCTGTTTTTT
CSVQGRSAGELFF
>TRBV20-1|-|-|TRBJ2-7
TGCAGTGCTAGTCGGGGCAGGGACTACGAGCAGTACTTC
CSASRGRDYEQYF
>TRBV14|many|-|TRBJ2-7
TGTGCCAGCAGCCAAGTGGGTTCCGGGGTTTACGAGCAGTACTTC
CASSQVGSGVYEQYF
>TRBV7-2|many|-|TRBJ1-1
TGTGCCAGCGCAGACTCCGGACGGGCTAACACTGAAGCTTTCTTT
CASADSGRANTEAFF
>TRBV11-2|-|-|TRBJ1-2
TGTGCCAGCAGCTTGGCGGGACAACATAACTATGGCTACACCTTC
CASSLAGQHNYGYTF
>TRBV5-1|-|TRBD1|TRBJ1-1
TGCGCCAGCAGCAGTCGACAGGGGGGCACTGTAGCTTTCTTT
CASSSRQGGTVAFF
>TRBV29-1|many|-|TRBJ2-7
TGCAGCGTAAGGGGAGTATACGAGCAGTACTTC
CSVRGVYEQYF
>TRBV11-2|many|-|TRBJ2-5
TGTGCCAGCAGCTCAGTAGAGACCCAGTACTTC
CASSSVETQYF
>TRBV5-4|many|-|TRBJ2-3
TGTGCCAGCAGCTTGGGGGGAGATGATACGCAGTATTTT
CASSLGGDDTQYF
>TRBV6-5|-|TRBD2|TRBJ2-5
TGTGCCAGCAGCCGAGATCTAGCGGGGGGAAAGACCCAGTACTTC
CASSRDLAGGKTQYF
>TRBV7-3|few|-|TRBJ1-1
TGTGCCAGCAGCTTAGGACATTCGAACACTGAAGCTTTCTTT
CASSLGHSNTEAFF
>TRBV7-8|-|-|TRBJ2-3
TGTGCCAGCAGACCGAGCTCAGTTACAGATACGCAGTATTTT
CASRPSSVTDTQYF
>TRBV4-2|many|TRBD2|TRBJ2-1
TGTGCCAGCAGCCAAGATCGGTCGGCTAGCGGATTATACAATGAGCAGTTCTTC
CASSQDRSASGLYNEQFF
>TRBV5-6|many|-|TRBJ2-1
TGTGCCAGCAGCTTGTTACGGGAACTCTCCTACAATGAGCAGTTCTTC
CASSLLRELSYNEQFF
>TRBV5-1|many|-|TRBJ2-5
TGCGCCAGCAGTCGGAACCAAGAGACCCAGTACTTC
CASSRNQETQYF
>TRBV20-1|many|-|TRBJ2-3
TGCAGTGCCCAGACCAACTCGACTAGCACAGATACGCAGTATTTT
CSAQTNSTSTDTQYF
>TRBV6-5|many|TRBD2|TRBJ2-5
TGTGCCAGCGAGAAGACTAGCGGGGGGGTTTCGGAGACCCAGTACTTC
CASEKTSGGVSETQYF